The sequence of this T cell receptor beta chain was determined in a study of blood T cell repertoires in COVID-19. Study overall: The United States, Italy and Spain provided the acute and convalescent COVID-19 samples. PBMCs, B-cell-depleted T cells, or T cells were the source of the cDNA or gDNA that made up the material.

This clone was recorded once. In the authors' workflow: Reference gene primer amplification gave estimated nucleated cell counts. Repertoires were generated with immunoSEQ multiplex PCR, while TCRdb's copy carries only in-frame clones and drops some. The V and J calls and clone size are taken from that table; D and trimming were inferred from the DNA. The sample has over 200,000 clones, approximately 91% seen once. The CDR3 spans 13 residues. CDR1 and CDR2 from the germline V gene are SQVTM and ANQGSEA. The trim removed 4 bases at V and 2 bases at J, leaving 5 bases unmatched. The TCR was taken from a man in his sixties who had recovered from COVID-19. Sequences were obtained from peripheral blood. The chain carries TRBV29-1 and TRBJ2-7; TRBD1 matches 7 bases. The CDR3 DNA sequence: TGCAGCGTTGTAGACAGGGCGACCTACGAGCAGTACTTC. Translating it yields CSVVDRATYEQYF.